This T cell receptor beta chain emerged from a study of T-cell reconstitution after alpha-beta-depleted transplantation in children. Unique molecular identifiers were incorporated during preparation of the TCRbeta library. TCRdb processed the PCR reads anew with MiXCR; each CDR3 protein has one entry. The profile shows a few hundred thousand distinct CDR3 sequences, about 9.9% of them singletons. The CDR3 contains 15 residues. The germline CDR1 and CDR2 sequences are SGHRS and YFSETQ. V lost 4 bases, J lost 6 bases, and 6 bases stayed unmatched. This clonotype appeared many times. Sequences were derived from peripheral blood, sampled 180 days after TCRalphabeta/CD19-depleted stem cell transplant. The source of this sequence is a male patient aged 2-15 years who had a stem cell transplant for chronic granulomatous disease, so the T cells may come from the graft donor. This chain uses TRBV5-1 with TRBJ2-2, with 10 bases aligning to TRBD2. Here the CDR3 DNA reads TGCGCCAGCAGCATACTAGCGGGATCCCCCGGGGAGCTGTTTTTT. As protein: CASSILAGSPGELFF.